A selection of T cell receptor beta chains follows, all from one sample in a study of tumor and adjacent non-tumor tissue in lung cancer. TCRdb recomputed calls from the multiplex PCR reads with MiXCR, one row per CDR3 protein. The sample includes 55,000 to 75,000 distinct CDR3 sequences, 50% to 60% of them seen just once. What was sequenced was lung tumor tissue. Source of these receptors: a middle-aged man with non-small cell lung cancer. Each CDR3 is given with its conserved first and last residue. Fields, in order: V gene, D gene, CDR3 length, J gene, clone size, CDR3 DNA, CDR3 protein. D genes are given only for firm matches. Clone size is given for some rows only: seen once, a few or many times, or a class if the clone is expanded.

TRBV12-3/TRBV12-4	TRBD2	15	TRBJ2-2	many	TGTGCCAGCAGTTTCTTGGCTAGCGGGACCGGGGAGCTGTTTTTT	CASSFLASGTGELFF
TRBV12-3/TRBV12-4	TRBD1	14	TRBJ2-7	many	TGTGCCAGCATCCCCGGGACAGGGAAGGACGAGCAGTACTTC	CASIPGTGKDEQYF
TRBV29-1	TRBD2	15	TRBJ2-3	many	TGCAGCGTTGCACTCAGGCGGGGGGGCACAGATACGCAGTATTTT	CSVALRRGGTDTQYF
TRBV5-4	TRBD1	15	TRBJ1-4	many	TGTGCCAGCAGCCCAACAGGGGACGGAAATGAAAAACTGTTTTTT	CASSPTGDGNEKLFF
TRBV6-6	NA	14	TRBJ1-6	NA	TGTGCCAGCAGTTACTCGGCAGCCCATTCACCACTCCAATTT	CASSYSAAHSPLQF
TRBV6-5	NA	14	TRBJ2-5	NA	TGTGACAGCACCCTCTTGGAGCGCTGCGAGACCCAGTACTTC	CDSTLLERCETQYF
TRBV5-1	NA	14	TRBJ2-3	many	TGCGCCAGCAGCTTCCCCACAGAAACAGATACGCAGTATTTT	CASSFPTETDTQYF
TRBV20-1	NA	14	TRBJ1-2	once	TGCAGCACTTACCGGCAGGACCTTTACTATGGCTACACCTTC	CSTYRQDLYYGYTF
TRBV4-1	TRBD1	15	TRBJ2-3	NA	TGCGTCAACAGCCAACGGACAGGGGGCTTTAAGCCCCAGTATTTT	CVNSQRTGGFKPQYF
TRBV28	NA	11	TRBJ1-2	NA	TGTGCCGGCAGTTACAGGGATGATTACACCTTC	CAGSYRDDYTF
TRBV29-1	NA	12	TRBJ2-3	once	TGCAGCGTTCGTCAGTGGACAGATACGCAGTATTTT	CSVRQWTDTQYF
TRBV28	NA	13	TRBJ1-2	many	TGTGCCAGCAGCGCAGGGGCTAACTATGGCTACACCTTC	CASSAGANYGYTF
TRBV5-1	TRBD1	15	TRBJ2-7	many	TGCGCCAGCAGCCTTCCCGGGACAGGGAGGAACGAGCAGTACTTC	CASSLPGTGRNEQYF
TRBV28	NA	14	TRBJ1-5	NA	TGTGCCAGCAGTTCTGGTGGGGTTGTTCAGCACCAGCATTTT	CASSSGGVVQHQHF
TRBV5-1	NA	16	TRBJ2-7	once	TGCGCCAGCAGCTTGGTGACGGGTCAGGGACTCTACGAGCGGTACTTC	CASSLVTGQGLYERYF
TRBV20-1	NA	14	TRBJ1-6	NA	TGCAGTGCTAGAGTGGGACGGGATAATTCACCCCTCCACTTT	CSARVGRDNSPLHF
TRBV7-9	TRBD2	15	TRBJ2-7	many	TGTGCCAGCAGCTTTTGGCGGGAGTATTCCGCCGAGCAGTACTTC	CASSFWREYSAEQYF
TRBV11-2	NA	15	TRBJ2-1	NA	TGTGCCAGCAGCTTAGAGCGGTTCGGCAGCAATGATCAGTTCTTC	CASSLERFGSNDQFF
TRBV28	NA	14	TRBJ2-2	once	TGTGCCAGCAGGGATAGGGAATTCACCGGGGAGCTGTTTTTT	CASRDREFTGELFF
TRBV10-2	NA	9	TRBJ2-1	NA	TGCACCAGCAGATGGGAGCAGTTCTTC	CTSRWEQFF
TRBV29-1	NA	13	TRBJ2-1	NA	TGCAGCTTTGATGTCCGGAGGGGCAATGAGCAGTTCTTC	CSFDVRRGNEQFF
TRBV4-1	NA	14	TRBJ1-4	once	TGCGCCAGCTGCCAAGCCGGGATCGAGAGTAAACTGTTTTTT	CASCQAGIESKLFF
TRBV6-1	NA	10	TRBJ2-7	medium-sized	TGTGCCAGCGGCGGTTACGAGCAGTACTTC	CASGGYEQYF
TRBV20-1	NA	14	TRBJ2-7	many	TGCAGTGCTAACCCGAGGGACTTCTCCTACGAGCAGTACTTC	CSANPRDFSYEQYF
TRBV20-1	TRBD2	17	TRBJ2-3	NA	TGCAGTGCTAGGGGAGGCGGGAGGGCCCCGTTTCCAGATACGCAGTATTTT	CSARGGGRAPFPDTQYF
TRBV10-3	TRBD2	16	TRBJ2-1	NA	TGTGCCATCAGAGAGTCGATGGCGGGAGCCTACAATGAGGAGTTCTTC	CAIRESMAGAYNEEFF
TRBV29-1	NA	15	TRBJ2-1	NA	TGCAGCGTTGAACATAGCTGGAGACCCTACAATGAGGAGTTCTTC	CSVEHSWRPYNEEFF
TRBV11-1	NA	12	TRBJ1-1	NA	TGTGTCGGCAGCTTAGCGGGGAGTGAAGCTTTATTT	CVGSLAGSEALF
TRBV4-2	NA	16	TRBJ1-4	many	TGTGCCAGCAGCCAAGGGCAGGGCCCAACTAATGAAAAACTGTTTTTT	CASSQGQGPTNEKLFF
TRBV7-8	NA	13	TRBJ2-7	NA	TGTGCCAGCAGCTTTAGTAGCAACTACGAGCAGTACTTC	CASSFSSNYEQYF
TRBV2	NA	15	TRBJ2-5	few	TGTGTCAGCAGAGGCTTGGGGACGGTACAAGAGACCCAGTACTTC	CVSRGLGTVQETQYF
TRBV20-1	NA	13	TRBJ2-2	once	TGCAGCGCTAGTCGGGGACGCATCGGGGAGCTGTTTTTT	CSASRGRIGELFF
TRBV5-6	TRBD1	14	TRBJ2-7	medium-sized	TGTGCCAGCAGCTTACAGGGGGGATCCTACGAGCAGTACTTC	CASSLQGGSYEQYF
TRBV10-3	NA	14	TRBJ1-3	many	TGTGCCATCAGGCCAGGCTACTCTGGAAACACCATATATTTT	CAIRPGYSGNTIYF
TRBV11-2	NA	16	TRBJ2-3	NA	TGTGCCACCAGCTTAATCATATATGGGATCACAGATACGCAGTATTTC	CATSLIIYGITDTQYF